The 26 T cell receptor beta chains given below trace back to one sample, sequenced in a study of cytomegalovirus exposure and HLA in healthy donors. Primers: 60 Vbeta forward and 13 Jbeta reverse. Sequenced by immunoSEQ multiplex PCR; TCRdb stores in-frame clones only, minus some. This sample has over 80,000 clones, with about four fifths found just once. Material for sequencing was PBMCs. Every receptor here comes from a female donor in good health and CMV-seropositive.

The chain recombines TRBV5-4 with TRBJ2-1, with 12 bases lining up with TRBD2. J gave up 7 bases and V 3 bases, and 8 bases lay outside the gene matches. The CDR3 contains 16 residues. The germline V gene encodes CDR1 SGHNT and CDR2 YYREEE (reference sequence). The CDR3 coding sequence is TGTGCCAGCAGCTCTGGCCCTAGCGGGAGGGTAAATGAGCAGTTCTTC. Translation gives CASSSGPSGRVNEQFF.

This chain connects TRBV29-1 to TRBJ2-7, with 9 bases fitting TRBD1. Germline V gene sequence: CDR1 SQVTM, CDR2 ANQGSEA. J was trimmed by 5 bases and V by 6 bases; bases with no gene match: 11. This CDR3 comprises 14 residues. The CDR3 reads CSVGQGASTNEQYF. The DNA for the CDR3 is TGCAGCGTGGGACAGGGCGCATCGACCAACGAGCAGTACTTC.

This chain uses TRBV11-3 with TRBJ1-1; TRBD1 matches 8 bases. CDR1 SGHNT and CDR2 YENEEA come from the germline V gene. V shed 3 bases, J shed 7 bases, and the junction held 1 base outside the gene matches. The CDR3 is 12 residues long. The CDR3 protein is CASSFGQGEAFF. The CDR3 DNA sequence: TGTGCCAGCAGCTTCGGACAGGGTGAAGCTTTCTTT.

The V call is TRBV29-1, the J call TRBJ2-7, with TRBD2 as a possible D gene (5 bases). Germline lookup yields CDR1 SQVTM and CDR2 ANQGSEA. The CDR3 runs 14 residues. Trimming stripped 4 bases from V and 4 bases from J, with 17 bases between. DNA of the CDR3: TGCAGCGTTGTGGTTCGGGGTCCGAATTACGAGCAGTACTTC. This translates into CSVVVRGPNYEQYF.

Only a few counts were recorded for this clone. The CDR3 spells CASSLRTAFNSPLHF. The DNA for the CDR3 is TGTGCCAGCAGCTTAAGGACAGCGTTCAATTCACCCCTCCACTTT. The chain uses TRBV7-6 and TRBJ1-6; maybe TRBD1 (6 bases). Germline V gene data show CDR1 as SGHVS and CDR2 as FNYEAQ. The CDR3 loop spans 15 amino acids. V lost 2 bases and J lost 7, with 12 bases in between. The entire variable domain, with the rest obtained from reference TRBV7-6 and TRBJ1-6, is as follows: GAGVSQSPRYKVTKRGQDVALRCDPISGHVSLYWYRQALGQGPEFLTYFNYEAQQDKSGLPNDRFSAERPEGSISTLTIQRTEQRDSAMYRCASSLRTAFNSPLHFGNGTRLTVT.

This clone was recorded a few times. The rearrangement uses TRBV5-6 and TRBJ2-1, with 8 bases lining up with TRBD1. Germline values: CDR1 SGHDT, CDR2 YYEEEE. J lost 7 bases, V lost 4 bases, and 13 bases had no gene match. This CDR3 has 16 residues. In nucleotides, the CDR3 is TGTGCCAGCAGCCACGGGGCGGACAGGGCAAATAATGAGCAGTTCTTC. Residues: CASSHGADRANNEQFF.

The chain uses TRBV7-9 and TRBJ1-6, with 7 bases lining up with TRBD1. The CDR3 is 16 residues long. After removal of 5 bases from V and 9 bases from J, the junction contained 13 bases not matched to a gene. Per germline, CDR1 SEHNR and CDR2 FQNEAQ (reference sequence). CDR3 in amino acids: CASSPSRPGGISPLHF. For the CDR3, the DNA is TGTGCCAGCAGCCCCTCCCGGCCAGGGGGGATTTCACCCCTCCACTTT. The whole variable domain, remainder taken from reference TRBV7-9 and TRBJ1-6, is DTGVSQNPRHKITKRGQNVTFRCDPISEHNRLYWYRQTLGQGPEFLTYFQNEAQLEKSRLLSDRFSAERPKGSFSTLEIQRTEQGDSAMYLCASSPSRPGGISPLHFGNGTRLTVT.

The CDR3 DNA sequence: TGTGCCAGCAGTTTTTCGGTCGGGGGAATTACTGAAGCTTTCTTT. It is translated as CASSFSVGGITEAFF. The chain combines TRBV28 with TRBJ1-1; D may be TRBD1 (5 bases). Germline V gene data show CDR1 as MDHEN and CDR2 as SYDVKM. V lost 3 bases, J lost 5 bases, and 16 bases lay in between. The length of the CDR3 is 15 residues.

CDR3 in DNA: TGTGCCAGCACCGACAGTTACGAGCAGTACTTC. It yields the protein CASTDSYEQYF. This chain connects TRBV7-8 to TRBJ2-7; perhaps TRBD1 as D (5 bases). CDR1 and CDR2 from the germline V gene are SGHVS and FQNEAQ. V was shortened by 7 bases and J by 4 bases, with 8 bases between the two germline ends. This CDR3 has 11 residues. Variable domain in full (rest from reference TRBV7-8 and TRBJ2-7): GAGVSQSPRYKVAKRGQDVALRCDPISGHVSLFWYQQALGQGPEFLTYFQNEAQLDKSGLPSDRFFAERPEGSVSTLKIQRTQQEDSAVYLCASTDSYEQYFGPGTRLTVT.

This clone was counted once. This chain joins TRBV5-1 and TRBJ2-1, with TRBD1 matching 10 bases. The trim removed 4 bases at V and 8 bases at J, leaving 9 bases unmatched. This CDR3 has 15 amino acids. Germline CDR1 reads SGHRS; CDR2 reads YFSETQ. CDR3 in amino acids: CASSPRTGGVHEQFF. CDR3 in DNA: TGCGCCAGCAGCCCCCGGACAGGGGGTGTGCATGAGCAGTTCTTC.

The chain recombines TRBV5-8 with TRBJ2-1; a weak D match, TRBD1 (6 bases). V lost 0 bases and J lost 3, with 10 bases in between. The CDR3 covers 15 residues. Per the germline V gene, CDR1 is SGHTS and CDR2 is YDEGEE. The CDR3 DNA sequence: TGTGCCAGCAGCTTGGATGCCAGGGGCTACAATGAGCAGTTCTTC. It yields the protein CASSLDARGYNEQFF. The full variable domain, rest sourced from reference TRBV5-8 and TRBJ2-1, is EAGVTQSPTHLIKTRGQQATLRCSPISGHTSVYWYQQALGLGLQFLLWYDEGEERNRGNFPPRFSGRQFPNYSSELNVNALELEDSALYLCASSLDARGYNEQFFGPGTRLTVL.

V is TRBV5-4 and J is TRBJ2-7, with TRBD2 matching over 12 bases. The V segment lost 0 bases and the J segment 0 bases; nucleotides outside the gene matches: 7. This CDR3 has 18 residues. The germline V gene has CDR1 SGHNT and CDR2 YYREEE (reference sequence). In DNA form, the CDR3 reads TGTGCCAGCAGCTTGGCCCTGGGACTAGCGGGCCTCTCCTACGAGCAGTACTTC. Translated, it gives CASSLALGLAGLSYEQYF.

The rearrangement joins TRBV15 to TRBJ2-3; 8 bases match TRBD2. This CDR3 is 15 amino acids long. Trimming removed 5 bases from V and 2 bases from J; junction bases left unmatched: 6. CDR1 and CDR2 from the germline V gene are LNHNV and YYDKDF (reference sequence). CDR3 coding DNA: TGTGCCACCAGCTTTCCAGCGGGGGACACAGATACGCAGTATTTT. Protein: CATSFPAGDTDTQYF.

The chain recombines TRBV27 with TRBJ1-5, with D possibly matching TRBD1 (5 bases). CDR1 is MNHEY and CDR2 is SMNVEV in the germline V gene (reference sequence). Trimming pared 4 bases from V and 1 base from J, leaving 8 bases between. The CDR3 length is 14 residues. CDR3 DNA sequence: TGTGCCAGCAGTTCAGGGATGAGCAATCAGCCCCAGCATTTT. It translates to CASSSGMSNQPQHF.

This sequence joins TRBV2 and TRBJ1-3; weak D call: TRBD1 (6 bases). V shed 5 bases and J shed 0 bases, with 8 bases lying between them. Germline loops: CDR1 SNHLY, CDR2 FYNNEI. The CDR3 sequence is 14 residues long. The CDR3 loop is CASSRGNSGNTIYF. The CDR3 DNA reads TGTGCCAGCAGTAGGGGGAACTCTGGAAACACCATATATTTT.

The CDR3 loop reads CSVEILAGVEQFF. DNA of the CDR3: TGCAGCGTTGAAATACTAGCGGGAGTTGAGCAGTTCTTC. The rearrangement links TRBV29-1 to TRBJ2-1, with 11 bases fitting TRBD2. With 2 bases clipped from V and 9 bases from J, the junction kept 3 bases outside the gene matches. CDR1 is SQVTM, CDR2 ANQGSEA, per germline. The CDR3 consists of 13 residues.

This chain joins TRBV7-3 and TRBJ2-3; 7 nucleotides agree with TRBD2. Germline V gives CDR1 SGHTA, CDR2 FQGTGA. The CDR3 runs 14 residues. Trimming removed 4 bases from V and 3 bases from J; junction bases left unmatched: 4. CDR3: CASSWARGTDTQYF. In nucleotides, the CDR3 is TGTGCCAGCAGCTGGGCGCGGGGGACAGATACGCAGTATTTT.

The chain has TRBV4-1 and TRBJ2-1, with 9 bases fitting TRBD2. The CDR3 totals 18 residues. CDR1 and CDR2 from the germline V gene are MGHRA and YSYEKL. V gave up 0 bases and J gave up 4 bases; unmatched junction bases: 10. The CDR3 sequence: CASSQERRAGGTYNEQFF. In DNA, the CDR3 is TGCGCCAGCAGCCAAGAGAGGCGAGCGGGGGGTACGTACAATGAGCAGTTCTTC.

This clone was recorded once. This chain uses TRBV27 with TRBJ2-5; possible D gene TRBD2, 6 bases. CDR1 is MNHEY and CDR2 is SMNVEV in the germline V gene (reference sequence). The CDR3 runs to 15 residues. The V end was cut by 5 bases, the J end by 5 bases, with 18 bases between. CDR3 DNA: TGTGCCAGCAGTCCGGTCCTGGAGGGTATGGAGACCCAGTACTTC. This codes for CASSPVLEGMETQYF.

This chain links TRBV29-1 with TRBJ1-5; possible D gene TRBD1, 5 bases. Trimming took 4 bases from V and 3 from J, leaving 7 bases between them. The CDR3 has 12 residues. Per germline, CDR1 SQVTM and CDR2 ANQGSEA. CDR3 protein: CSVARDNQPQHF. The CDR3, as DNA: TGCAGCGTTGCCAGGGACAATCAGCCCCAGCATTTT.

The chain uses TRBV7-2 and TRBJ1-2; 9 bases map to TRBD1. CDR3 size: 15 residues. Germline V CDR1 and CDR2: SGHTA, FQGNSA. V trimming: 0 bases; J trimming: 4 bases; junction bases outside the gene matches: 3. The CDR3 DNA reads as TGTGCCAGCAGCTTAGCGGGACAGGGTGGCTATGGCTACACCTTC. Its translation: CASSLAGQGGYGYTF.

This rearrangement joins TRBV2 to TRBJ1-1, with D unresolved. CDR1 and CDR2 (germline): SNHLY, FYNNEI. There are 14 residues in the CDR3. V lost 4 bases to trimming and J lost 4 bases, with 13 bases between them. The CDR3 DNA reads TGTGCCAGCAGTGCGGCAGGAAGGATCACTGAAGCTTTCTTT. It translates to CASSAAGRITEAFF.

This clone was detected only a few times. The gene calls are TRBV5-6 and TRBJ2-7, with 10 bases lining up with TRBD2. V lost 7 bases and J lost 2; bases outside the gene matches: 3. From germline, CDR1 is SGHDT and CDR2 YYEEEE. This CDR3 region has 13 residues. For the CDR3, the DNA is TGTGCCAGCGAGCGGGAGGGGGCCTACGAGCAGTACTTC. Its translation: CASEREGAYEQYF.

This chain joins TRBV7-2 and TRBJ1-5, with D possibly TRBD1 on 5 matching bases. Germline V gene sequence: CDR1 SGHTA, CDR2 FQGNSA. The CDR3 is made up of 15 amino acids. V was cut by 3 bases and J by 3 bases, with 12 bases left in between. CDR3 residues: CASSLGRTINQPQHF. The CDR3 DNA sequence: TGTGCCAGCAGCTTGGGCAGGACAATCAATCAGCCCCAGCATTTT.

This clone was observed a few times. The CDR3 is CATRQILNTEAFF. In nucleotides, the CDR3 is TGTGCCACCCGACAGATACTGAACACTGAAGCTTTCTTT. The chain uses TRBV10-3 and TRBJ1-1, with D possibly TRBD1 on 5 matching bases. The CDR3 is 13 amino acids. V was clipped by 10 bases and J by 0 bases, with 12 bases between them. Germline CDR1 and CDR2: ENHRY and SYGVKD.

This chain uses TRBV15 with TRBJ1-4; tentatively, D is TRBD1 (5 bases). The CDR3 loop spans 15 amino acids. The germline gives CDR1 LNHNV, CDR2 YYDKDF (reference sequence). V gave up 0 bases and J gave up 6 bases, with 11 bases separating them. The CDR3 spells CATSRDGREDEKLFF. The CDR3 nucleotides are TGTGCCACCAGCAGAGATGGCAGGGAGGATGAAAAACTGTTTTTT.